Listed here are 14 T cell receptor beta chains from one sample, sequenced in a study of blood T cell repertoires in COVID-19. Generated by immunoSEQ multiplex PCR, the TCRdb table keeps only in-frame clones and is missing some. The sample carries about 130,000 clones, roughly four fifths recorded once. The sequenced sample was peripheral blood. Every receptor here comes from a human donor in a cohort sampled during active COVID-19.

This chain links TRBV18 with TRBJ1-4; TRBD1 matches at 7 bases. Germline assignment: CDR1 KGHSH and CDR2 LQKENI. The V segment lost 2 bases and the J segment 8 bases; nucleotides outside the gene matches: 11. The CDR3 contains 16 residues. The CDR3 coding sequence is TGTGCCAGCTCACCAAGCTTAGGGGGCGGCGGCGAAAAACTGTTTTTT. This codes for CASSPSLGGGGEKLFF. Drawing the rest from reference TRBV18 and TRBJ1-4, the complete variable domain is NAGVMQNPRHLVRRRGQEARLRCSPMKGHSHVYWYRQLPEEGLKFMVYLQKENIIDESGMPKERFSAEFPKEGPSILRIQQVVRGDSAAYFCASSPSLGGGGEKLFFGSGTQLSVL.

The rearrangement uses TRBV5-6 and TRBJ2-1; TRBD2 agrees at 9 bases. Losses at the gene ends were 5 bases for V and 10 bases for J; bases not matched to a gene: 7. The CDR3 extends over 13 amino acids. Germline values: CDR1 SGHDT, CDR2 YYEEEE. This chain's CDR3 is CASRSAGGREQFF. CDR3 coding DNA: TGTGCCAGCAGAAGCGCGGGGGGGCGCGAGCAGTTCTTC.

The gene calls are TRBV5-1 and TRBJ1-3, with 7 bases lining up with TRBD1. This CDR3 region has 16 residues. Trimming cost V 1 base and J 0 bases; bases outside gene matches: 4. Germline CDR1 and CDR2: SGHRS and YFSETQ. This chain's CDR3 is CASSLSGQVSGNTIYF. As DNA, the CDR3 is TGCGCCAGCAGCTTGTCTGGACAGGTCTCTGGAAACACCATATATTTT.

The DNA for the CDR3 is TGTGCCAGCAGCCCCTCAGCGGGGGGGCCCTTCTACAATGAGCAGTTCTTC. Residues: CASSPSAGGPFYNEQFF. The rearrangement links TRBV4-2 to TRBJ2-1, with 10 bases fitting TRBD2. This CDR3 region has 17 residues. V lost 4 bases and J lost 3; bases outside the gene matches: 9. In germline, CDR1 is LGHNA, CDR2 YNFKEQ.

The V gene is TRBV12-3 or TRBV12-4, the J gene TRBJ2-7; 7 nucleotides match TRBD1. The ends lost 6 bases at V and 4 bases at J; junction bases unmatched: 6. This CDR3 has 13 amino acids. CDR3 in amino acids: CASSRQGWYEQYF. The CDR3 coding sequence is TGTGCCAGCAGCCGACAGGGATGGTACGAGCAGTACTTC.

The chain has TRBV30 and TRBJ2-1, with D perhaps matching TRBD2 (7 bases). The germline CDR1 and CDR2 sequences are GTSNPN and SVGIG (reference sequence). This CDR3 spans 14 amino acids. Deletions cut 3 bases from V and 2 bases from J, with 11 bases between. CDR3 nucleotide sequence: TGTGCCTGGAGCCGGGGGGCAGCCTACAATGAGCAGTTCTTC. Protein product: CAWSRGAAYNEQFF.

This rearrangement joins TRBV24-1 to TRBJ2-3; 7 bases are shared with TRBD2. The CDR3 loop spans 15 amino acids. The V segment lost 3 bases and the J segment 1 base; nucleotides outside the gene matches: 3. From germline, CDR1 is KGHDR and CDR2 SFDVKD. CDR3 region: CATSDRAGGTDTQYF. The CDR3 region has the DNA TGTGCCACCAGTGATCGGGCGGGGGGCACAGATACGCAGTATTTT.

The chain uses TRBV19 and TRBJ1-1; D is uncertain. V was clipped by 5 bases and J by 4 bases, with 5 bases between them. The CDR3 totals 11 residues. Germline V CDR1 and CDR2: LNHDA, SQIVND (reference sequence). The DNA of the CDR3 is TGTGCCAGTAGTCGGGGCACTGAAGCTTTCTTT. Translating gives CASSRGTEAFF.

The rearrangement links TRBV4-2 to TRBJ1-1, with D maybe TRBD1 (5 bases). The CDR3 contains 15 residues. Germline CDR1 reads LGHNA; CDR2 reads YNFKEQ. V was cut by 0 bases and J by 2 bases, with 10 bases left in between. CDR3 region: CASSQERQSNTEAFF. The CDR3, as DNA: TGTGCCAGCAGCCAAGAGCGACAGTCAAACACTGAAGCTTTCTTT.

The chain joins TRBV5-1 to TRBJ2-2; 7 bases align to TRBD1. The CDR3 consists of 16 residues. J lost 4 bases, V lost 7 bases, and 13 bases had no gene match. Germline V gene data show CDR1 as SGHRS and CDR2 as YFSETQ. The CDR3 bases are TGCGCCAGCCGCCCTGCGGTTAGGGGGCTCACCGGGGAGCTGTTTTTT. Protein sequence: CASRPAVRGLTGELFF. Drawing the rest from reference TRBV5-1 and TRBJ2-2, the complete variable domain is KAGVTQTPRYLIKTRGQQVTLSCSPISGHRSVSWYQQTPGQGLQFLFEYFSETQRNKGNFPGRFSGRQFSNSRSEMNVSTLELGDSALYLCASRPAVRGLTGELFFGEGSRLTVL.

J is TRBJ1-4 and V is TRBV3-1 (or the pseudogene TRBV3-2); D is perhaps TRBD1 (5 bases). Germline values: CDR1 LGHDT, CDR2 YNNKEL (reference sequence). V gave up 1 base and J gave up 13 bases, with 22 bases separating them. This CDR3 is 16 amino acids long. In DNA, the CDR3 is TGTGCCAGCAGCCAAGCCCCCTGGACATACCCTGGAAGACTGTTTTTT. Amino acids: CASSQAPWTYPGRLFF.

This clone turned up a few times. The rearrangement links TRBV21-1 to TRBJ1-5; the D call TRBD1 from the table was never checked on the DNA. TRBV21-1 is a pseudogene segment. The CDR3 is made up of 20 amino acids. CDR3 coding DNA: TGTGCCAGCAGCAAAAAGACGATTGCGGACAGCTTCTATAGCAATCAGCCCCAGCATTTT. Translation: CASSKKTIADSFYSNQPQHF.

The chain couples TRBV6-5 to TRBJ1-1; TRBD1 might be the D (5 bases). CDR3 length: 15 amino acids. The V and J ends lost 5 bases and 4 bases respectively, with 17 bases between them. The germline V gene encodes CDR1 MNHEY and CDR2 SVGAGI. The CDR3 DNA is TGTGCCAGCAGTCACAGGACCCCCAGCTCCACTGAAGCTTTCTTT. The encoded protein is CASSHRTPSSTEAFF.

The chain carries TRBV5-1 and TRBJ1-2, with D perhaps matching TRBD1 (5 bases). The germline gives CDR1 SGHRS, CDR2 YFSETQ. Trimming removed 4 bases from V and 4 bases from J, with 8 bases in between. This CDR3 spans 12 amino acids. The CDR3 nucleotides are TGCGCCAGCAGCATCGACAGCTATGGCTACACCTTC. This translates into CASSIDSYGYTF.